The rows below give T cell receptor beta chains drawn from one sample of a study of control samples from healthy donors and cancer patients. Sequenced by immunoSEQ multiplex PCR; TCRdb stores in-frame clones only, minus some. Of around 33,000 clones listed, 86% are singletons. The sequencing sample was made of PBMCs. All receptors come from a woman aged 40 to 50 with lung cancer. CDR3s include the opening cysteine and the closing phenylalanine or tryptophan. The D gene is left open where the match is weak. Part of the rows lack a size; the others show once, few, many or a class for expanded clones.

>TRBV11-3|once|TRBJ2-5|.
CASREQGGETQYF
TGTGCCAGCAGAGAACAGGGAGGAGAGACCCAGTACTTC
>TRBV4-3|.|TRBJ2-6|TRBD2
CASSQVWEGGANVLTF
TGCGCCAGCAGCCAAGTTTGGGAGGGCGGGGCCAACGTCCTGACTTTC
>TRBV11-3|.|TRBJ1-6|.
CASSSSSYNSPLHF
TGTGCCAGCAGTTCAAGCTCCTATAATTCACCCCTCCACTTT
>TRBV5-6|once|TRBJ1-5|.
CASSFVNQPQHF
TGTGCCAGCAGCTTTGTGAATCAGCCCCAGCATTTT
>TRBV7-9|.|TRBJ1-3|.
CASSPPESSGNTIYF
TGTGCCAGCAGCCCACCCGAGAGCTCTGGAAACACCATATATTTT
>TRBV2|.|TRBJ1-1|TRBD1
CASSGTGDTEAFF
TGTGCCAGCTCGGGTACAGGGGACACTGAAGCTTTCTTT
>TRBV19|.|TRBJ2-2|.
CASSPRYSTGELFF
TGTGCCAGTAGTCCCCGCTACAGCACCGGGGAGCTGTTTTTT
>TRBV14|.|TRBJ1-3|.
CASSQSTGFSGNTIYF
TGTGCCAGCAGCCAGAGCACAGGGTTCTCTGGAAACACCATATATTTT
>TRBV3-1/TRBV3-2|.|TRBJ1-1|TRBD1
CASSRSGTGMTEAFF
TGTGCCAGCAGCCGTTCCGGGACAGGGATGACTGAAGCTTTCTTT
>TRBV5-4|.|TRBJ2-5|TRBD1
CASSLAGQLRETQYF
TGTGCCAGCAGCTTGGCGGGACAGCTTCGAGAGACCCAGTACTTC
>TRBV10-1|once|TRBJ2-3|TRBD2
CASSESSGGQTDTQYF
TGCGCCAGCAGTGAGTCGTCGGGGGGGCAAACAGATACGCAGTATTTT
>TRBV6-5|.|TRBJ1-1|.
CASRGRVTSKAFF
TGTGCCAGCAGGGGCAGGGTCACCTCTAAAGCTTTCTTT
>TRBV7-2|.|TRBJ1-2|.
CASSLDSPYGYTF
TGTGCCAGCAGCTTAGACAGTCCCTATGGCTACACCTTC
>TRBV30|.|TRBJ1-6|.
CAWSSTAEPLHF
TGTGCCTGGAGTAGCACGGCCGAACCCCTCCACTTT
>TRBV7-2|once|TRBJ1-2|.
CASSDTVAYTF
TGTGCCAGCAGCGACACAGTGGCCTACACCTTC
>TRBV9|.|TRBJ2-2|.
CASSVGSRGLNTGELFF
TGTGCCAGCAGCGTAGGTTCCAGGGGATTAAACACCGGGGAGCTGTTTTTT
>TRBV9|.|TRBJ1-1|.
CASSVGGVGTEAFF
TGTGCCAGCAGCGTAGGGGGAGTTGGCACTGAAGCTTTCTTT
>TRBV18|few|TRBJ1-2|.
CASSPREDGYTF
TGTGCCAGCTCACCGCGGGAAGACGGCTACACCTTC
>TRBV5-1|.|TRBJ1-3|.
CASSLVRGAGNTIYF
TGCGCCAGCAGCTTGGTCCGGGGCGCGGGAAACACCATATATTTT
>TRBV9|.|TRBJ2-7|.
CASSPEDRAYEQYF
TGTGCCAGCAGCCCCGAGGACAGAGCCTACGAGCAGTACTTC
>TRBV3-1/TRBV3-2|.|TRBJ1-1|TRBD1
CASSQGTGRGMNTEAFF
TGTGCCAGCAGCCAGGGGACAGGGAGAGGTATGAACACTGAAGCTTTCTTT
>TRBV29-1|.|TRBJ1-2|TRBD1
CSVETGDNYGYTF
TGCAGCGTTGAGACAGGGGATAACTATGGCTACACCTTC
>TRBV2|.|TRBJ2-2|TRBD2
CASSPPGLANTGELFF
TGTGCCAGCAGCCCGCCGGGACTAGCGAACACCGGGGAGCTGTTTTTT
>TRBV18|.|TRBJ1-5|.
CASSPRGEQPQHF
TGTGCCAGCTCACCACGGGGGGAGCAGCCCCAGCATTTT
>TRBV18|.|TRBJ2-1|TRBD1
CASSPTGNHNEQFF
TGTGCCAGCTCACCGACAGGGAACCACAATGAGCAGTTCTTC
>TRBV6-1|.|TRBJ1-2|.
CASSERTGRNNYGYTF
TGTGCCAGCAGTGAAAGAACAGGGCGAAATAACTATGGCTACACCTTC
>TRBV29-1|.|TRBJ2-3|.
CSVEDGSRTDTQYF
TGCAGCGTTGAAGATGGTTCCCGCACAGATACGCAGTATTTT
>TRBV28|.|TRBJ1-5|TRBD1
CASRRDRGNQPQHF
TGTGCCAGCCGAAGGGACAGGGGAAATCAGCCCCAGCATTTT
>TRBV10-3|.|TRBJ2-5|TRBD2
CAISVGGSLQETQYF
TGTGCCATCAGTGTGGGCGGGAGTCTCCAAGAGACCCAGTACTTC
>TRBV5-6|once|TRBJ2-5|TRBD1
CASSLTGQGETQYF
TGTGCCAGCAGCTTGACGGGACAGGGAGAGACCCAGTACTTC
>TRBV7-5|.|TRBJ1-2|.
CVRSLLGRRGGYTF
TGTGTCAGAAGCTTATTGGGACGGCGAGGTGGCTACACCTTC
>TRBV4-3|.|TRBJ2-3|.
CASSQDGPDTQYF
TGCGCCAGCAGCCAAGACGGGCCAGATACGCAGTATTTT
>TRBV9|.|TRBJ1-1|.
CASSVVSRGSTEAFF
TGTGCCAGCAGCGTAGTTTCAAGGGGTAGTACTGAAGCTTTCTTT
>TRBV2|few|TRBJ1-2|TRBD1
CASSDQGQGSGYTF
TGTGCCAGCAGCGACCAGGGACAGGGCTCTGGCTACACCTTC
>TRBV6-2/TRBV6-3|.|TRBJ2-2|.
CASSRLGRGNTGELFF
TGTGCCAGCAGCAGGCTGGGCAGGGGGAACACCGGGGAGCTGTTTTTT
>TRBV12-5|few|TRBJ2-7|.
CASAGQSPLSWYEQYF
TGTGCTAGTGCCGGACAGAGCCCGCTCTCTTGGTACGAGCAGTACTTC
>TRBV3-1/TRBV3-2|.|TRBJ2-6|.
CASSRDTSGANVLTF
TGTGCCAGCAGCCGAGACACCTCTGGGGCCAACGTCCTGACTTTC
>TRBV19|once|TRBJ2-5|.
CASSKPQEQETQYF
TGTGCCAGTAGTAAGCCTCAGGAACAAGAGACCCAGTACTTC
>TRBV5-1|.|TRBJ1-1|.
CASSLGVDTEAFF
TGCGCCAGCAGCTTGGGGGTAGACACTGAAGCTTTCTTT
>TRBV2|.|TRBJ2-1|TRBD2
CASSERTSGGPTFYNEQFF
TGTGCCAGCAGTGAACGGACTAGCGGGGGGCCGACCTTCTACAATGAGCAGTTCTTC
>TRBV5-4|once|TRBJ2-6|.
CASSYPSGANVLTF
TGTGCCAGCAGCTATCCGTCTGGGGCCAACGTCCTGACTTTC
>TRBV28|.|TRBJ2-2|.
CASSLSVDPGAPTGELFF
TGTGCCAGCAGTTTAAGCGTGGACCCAGGGGCACCCACCGGGGAGCTGTTTTTT